This is a list of T cell receptor beta chains from one sample in a study of beta chain features in type 1 diabetes. This table comes from immunoSEQ multiplex PCR, and its TCRdb copy is limited to in-frame clones, with some not included. Of roughly 500,000 clones detected, about 32% appear once; the ten largest clones hold around 0.065%. The sample taken for sequencing was naive CD4+ T cells from blood. The receptors derive from a man between 18 and 35 years old in good health. CDR3s include the opening cysteine and the closing phenylalanine or tryptophan. A D gene is named only where the DNA matches it firmly. Only some rows state a clone size, as once, few, many or a class for expanded clones.

NA TRBJ2-5 NA TRBV10-3 TGTGCCATCAGTGCCGGGTGGGAGACCCAGTACTTC CAISAGWETQYF
once TRBJ2-5 TRBD2 TRBV30 TGTGCCTGGAGTGTATGGCGGGGGGAAGAGACCCAGTACTTC CAWSVWRGEETQYF
few TRBJ2-3 NA TRBV11-3 TGTGCCAGCAGCTTAACCCCCCTTAGCACAGATACGCAGTATTTT CASSLTPLSTDTQYF
few TRBJ2-7 TRBD1 TRBV4-2 TGTGCCAGCAGCCAAGACGGGACAGCCTCCTACGAGCAGTACTTC CASSQDGTASYEQYF
NA TRBJ2-7 TRBD1 TRBV30 TGTGCCTGGACTGGGACAGGGAGACCCTACGAGCAGTACTTC CAWTGTGRPYEQYF
NA TRBJ2-5 TRBD2 TRBV2 TGTGCCAGCAGTGGACTAGCCGGAGAGACCCAGTACTTC CASSGLAGETQYF
NA TRBJ2-1 TRBD2 TRBV30 TGTGCCTGGCGTAGCGGGAGTTACAATGAGCAGTTCTTC CAWRSGSYNEQFF
NA TRBJ2-7 TRBD1 TRBV7-6 TGTGCCAGCAGCCCCGGACAGGGGCTAACCTACGAGCAGTACTTC CASSPGQGLTYEQYF
few TRBJ2-7 TRBD2 TRBV25-1 TGTGCCAGCAGTGAAGGGAGGGCACGGGAGCAGTACTTC CASSEGRAREQYF
NA TRBJ2-7 TRBD1 TRBV30 TGTGCCTGGATCGGGACAGCCCACTCCTACGAGCAGTACTTC CAWIGTAHSYEQYF
NA TRBJ2-1 NA TRBV6-6 TGTGCCAGCAGTTACCGAGGACAGTACAATGAGCAGTTCTTC CASSYRGQYNEQFF
NA TRBJ2-7 TRBD2 TRBV9 TGTGCCAGCAGCCTCGGGGGACTAGCGGGAGTTGACGAGCAGTACTTC CASSLGGLAGVDEQYF
NA TRBJ2-5 NA TRBV29-1 TGCAGCGTTGGTGCGCCCATCGTCTCGCAGGAGACCCAGTACTTC CSVGAPIVSQETQYF
once TRBJ2-1 TRBD1 TRBV7-2 TGTGCCAGCAGCGCCCGGGACAGGATCGCCAATGAGCAGTTCTTC CASSARDRIANEQFF
few TRBJ2-5 NA TRBV2 TGTGCCAGCTATTATAGCGGAGGGGGAGAGACCCAGTACTTC CASYYSGGGETQYF
NA TRBJ2-1 NA TRBV20-1 TGCAGTGCACGTAGCAATGAGCAGTTCTTC CSARSNEQFF
NA TRBJ2-3 NA TRBV11-3 TGTGCCAGCAGCTTAGGATCCAGGGAGGGCACAGATACGCAGTATTTT CASSLGSREGTDTQYF